This T cell receptor (beta chain) originates from a study of blood T cell repertoires in COVID-19. Study details: The United States, Italy and Spain were the sources of the acute and convalescent COVID-19 samples. Sources were T cells, B-cell-depleted T cells, or PBMCs; the material itself was cDNA or gDNA.

Per the authors' pipeline: Amplification of reference gene primers was used by the study to estimate nucleated cell counts. TCRdb's table, derived via immunoSEQ multiplex PCR, lists solely in-frame clones and lacks some. V, J and clone size were drawn from that table, and D and trimming were deduced from the DNA. The profile shows under 500,000 clones, 85% to 90% of them singletons. The clonotype comes from a woman between 25 and 40 years old with acute or convalescent COVID-19. Sequencing was performed on peripheral blood.

DNA of the CDR3: TGTGCCAGCAGCCAAGTCGGTCTAGCGGGGACCTATAGGGTTCATACGCAGTATTTT. It encodes CASSQVGLAGTYRVHTQYF. This rearrangement joins TRBV3-1 (or the pseudogene TRBV3-2) to TRBJ2-3, with 9 bases aligning to TRBD2. V was pared by 1 base and J by 7 bases, with 18 bases of the junction left unmatched. The CDR3 has 19 amino acids. Germline lookup yields CDR1 LGHDT and CDR2 YNNKEL (reference sequence).